This T cell receptor beta chain originates from a study of control samples from healthy donors and cancer patients. In germline, CDR1 is GTSNPN, CDR2 SVGIG (reference sequence). There are 15 residues in the CDR3. V was shortened by 2 bases and J by 4 bases, with 17 bases between the two germline ends. Using immunoSEQ multiplex PCR, the repertoire was profiled, and TCRdb retains in-frame clones only, with some absent. The sample has around 23,000 clones, 75% to 90% seen once; the top ten hold 35% to 45%. The sample was PBMCs. This receptor was taken from a man in his 60s with head and neck cancer. The V gene is TRBV30, the J gene TRBJ1-1; perhaps TRBD1 as D (5 bases). The CDR3 is CAWSPPGRGGTEAFF. The CDR3 DNA is TGTGCCTGGAGTCCCCCCGGTCGGGGGGGCACTGAAGCTTTCTTT. Supplemented by reference TRBV30 and TRBJ1-1, the full variable domain reads SQTIHQWPATLVQPVGSPLSLECTVEGTSNPNLYWYRQAAGRGLQLLFYSVGIGQISSEVPQNLSASRPQDRQFILSSKKLLLSDSGFYLCAWSPPGRGGTEAFFGQGTRLTVV.